These 27 T cell receptor beta chains originate from one sample sequenced in a study of Graves' ophthalmopathy and Graves' hyperthyroidism. For repertoire sequencing, the TCR beta CDR3 regions were amplified from RNA transcripts. The workflow started with a first-round RT-PCR run with HTBI primers and then moved on to a second-round multiplex PCR. From the multiplex PCR reads, TCRdb called clonotypes with MiXCR, one entry per CDR3 protein. The profile shows just over 600,000 distinct CDR3 sequences, around a fifth of them singletons. What was sequenced was peripheral blood. The receptors shown here come from a woman between 18 and 30 years old with stable Graves' hyperthyroidism. Some clones in this sample may be carry-over from other donors' samples.

This clonotype was detected ten times or more. The rearrangement uses TRBV12-3 or TRBV12-4 and TRBJ1-2, with D tentatively TRBD1 (5 bases). This CDR3 comprises 13 residues. Between the trimmed V and J ends, which lost 6 bases and 6 bases, there was a span of 14 bases. The CDR3 DNA reads TGTGCCAGCAGCTTACAGGTTAGCGATGGCTACACCTTC. Protein product: CASSLQVSDGYTF.

In its sample, this clonotype was seen many times. The chain links TRBV7-6 to TRBJ2-2; the D gene is possibly TRBD1 (6 bases). Trimming shortened V by 5 bases and J by 4 bases, and 17 bases separated the two germline ends. This CDR3 has 16 residues. Germline loops: CDR1 SGHVS, CDR2 FNYEAQ. In DNA, the CDR3 is TGTGCCAGCAGCCCGGACAGCTTCTGGGGCACCGGGGAGCTGTTTTTT. Translating it yields CASSPDSFWGTGELFF.

There are many counts of this clonotype. J is TRBJ2-7 and V is TRBV7-9, with D perhaps TRBD2 (5 bases). CDR3 size: 12 residues. V was pared by 8 bases and J by 6 bases, with 14 bases between. CDR1 and CDR2 from the germline V gene are SEHNR and FQNEAQ (reference sequence). This CDR3 is CASRTGEPEQYF. CDR3 bases: TGTGCCAGCCGAACCGGGGAGCCCGAGCAGTACTTC.

The chain carries TRBV6-5 and TRBJ1-3; D is undetermined. Per the germline V gene, CDR1 is MNHEY and CDR2 is SVGAGI. The germline V and J ends were trimmed by 2 bases and 0 bases, with 14 bases remaining between them. This CDR3 comprises 17 residues. The CDR3 DNA reads TGTGCCAGCAGTTACCTTCCGAGGCCCCTCTCTGGAAACACCATATATTTT. As protein: CASSYLPRPLSGNTIYF.

This clonotype occurred a few times. The rearrangement links TRBV20-1 to TRBJ2-5; perhaps TRBD1 as D (6 bases). CDR3 length equals 14 residues. The V and J ends lost 6 bases and 2 bases respectively, with 16 bases between them. Germline CDR1 and CDR2: DFQATT and SNEGSKA (reference sequence). CDR3 loop: CSATSSGQQETQYF. The DNA of the CDR3 is TGCAGTGCGACGTCATCGGGACAACAAGAGACCCAGTACTTC.

This clonotype was observed a few times. CDR3 coding DNA: TGTGCCAGCATCCCGGGACAGGGGGCTGGTGGGGCCAACGTCCTGACTTTC. Amino acid sequence: CASIPGQGAGGANVLTF. The chain has TRBV2 and TRBJ2-6; TRBD1 matches at 12 bases. Germline V gives CDR1 SNHLY, CDR2 FYNNEI. The V gene end was trimmed by 7 bases and the J gene end by 3 bases; junction bases not matched to a gene: 7. This CDR3 contains 17 residues.

Ten or more counts support this clonotype. The chain joins TRBV7-2 to TRBJ2-5; D may be TRBD1 (6 bases). The CDR3 is 13 residues long. The germline V gene has CDR1 SGHTA and CDR2 FQGNSA. Between the trimmed V and J ends, which lost 1 base and 5 bases, there was a span of 8 bases. For the CDR3, the DNA is TGTGCCAGCAGCTTAGGGACAGTGGAGACCCAGTACTTC. This codes for CASSLGTVETQYF.

Ten or more counts support this clonotype. This chain uses TRBV10-1 with TRBJ2-5; no clear D gene. In germline, CDR1 is WNHNN, CDR2 SYGVQD (reference sequence). Trimming took 3 bases from V and 7 from J, leaving 15 bases between them. This CDR3 region has 14 residues. CDR3 loop: CASSEEALDGTQYF. The CDR3 nucleotides are TGCGCCAGCAGTGAAGAGGCCCTAGATGGGACCCAGTACTTC.

The rearrangement uses TRBV30 and TRBJ1-1; D might be TRBD1 (5 bases). CDR3 length equals 14 residues. V gave up 0 bases and J gave up 6 bases, with 14 bases separating them. Germline CDR1 and CDR2: GTSNPN and SVGIG (reference sequence). CDR3 coding DNA: TGTGCCTGGAGTGTGGGGACGGGGACTTCTGAAGCTTTCTTT. This gives the protein CAWSVGTGTSEAFF.

This clonotype appeared many times. The rearrangement joins TRBV19 to TRBJ2-7, with 7 bases lining up with TRBD1. The CDR3 has 15 residues. The germline V gene encodes CDR1 LNHDA and CDR2 SQIVND (reference sequence). With 3 bases clipped from V and 3 bases from J, the junction kept 8 bases outside the gene matches. CDR3 nucleotides: TGTGCCAGTAGTATTGTAGGACAGGAAATCTACGAGCAGTACTTC. Protein sequence: CASSIVGQEIYEQYF. Based on the CDR3 plus reference TRBV19 and TRBJ2-7, the full variable domain is DGGITQSPKYLFRKEGQNVTLSCEQNLNHDAMYWYRQDPGQGLRLIYYSQIVNDFQKGDIAEGYSVSREKKESFPLTVTSAQKNPTAFYLCASSIVGQEIYEQYFGPGTRLTVT.

The table lists this clonotype with many counts. The V gene is TRBV12-3 or TRBV12-4, the J gene TRBJ2-5; D is perhaps TRBD2 (6 bases). The V and J ends lost 3 bases and 5 bases respectively, with 10 bases between them. CDR3 length: 13 amino acids. CDR3 DNA: TGTGCCAGCAGTTTCGGAGGGATGGAGACCCAGTACTTC. Its protein product is CASSFGGMETQYF.

This clonotype has at least ten counts. The V and J genes are TRBV7-9 and TRBJ2-7; 8 bases line up with TRBD2. Per the germline V gene, CDR1 is SEHNR and CDR2 is FQNEAQ (reference sequence). This CDR3 comprises 15 residues. The V gene end was trimmed by 5 bases and the J gene end by 5 bases; junction bases not matched to a gene: 11. The CDR3, as DNA: TGTGCCAGCAGCCCGACGGGGGGGAAGGTCCACGAGCAGTACTTC. Encoded protein: CASSPTGGKVHEQYF.

The chain joins TRBV11-1 to TRBJ1-3; D is possibly TRBD1 (5 bases). Germline V CDR1 and CDR2: SGHAT, FQDESV (reference sequence). The CDR3 extends over 16 amino acids. V lost 3 bases and J 0 bases, leaving 12 bases between the germline ends. The CDR3 DNA sequence: TGTGCCAGCAGCTTTCCACAGGAAACCTCTGGAAACACCATATATTTT. This sequence encodes CASSFPQETSGNTIYF.

Ten or more counts support this clonotype. The chain joins TRBV28 to TRBJ2-5; no clear D gene. The CDR3 is 14 residues long. Germline V gene data show CDR1 as MDHEN and CDR2 as SYDVKM. V was pared by 6 bases and J by 1 base, with 12 bases between. The CDR3 loop reads CASSIVGSQETQYF. DNA of the CDR3: TGTGCCAGCAGCATAGTTGGATCCCAAGAGACCCAGTACTTC.

This clonotype was seen many times. The rearrangement links TRBV11-1 to TRBJ2-5, with 12 bases aligning to TRBD2. CDR1 and CDR2 from the germline V gene are SGHAT and FQDESV (reference sequence). The CDR3 spans 19 residues. Trimming at V came to 3 bases and at J to 0 bases, leaving 11 bases not matched to a gene. The CDR3 loop reads CASSFLNRLAGAYQETQYF. CDR3 nucleotide sequence: TGTGCCAGCAGCTTCCTTAATCGACTAGCGGGGGCCTACCAAGAGACCCAGTACTTC.

The chain links TRBV19 to TRBJ2-2; 13 nucleotides align to TRBD2. J gave up 6 bases and V 4 bases, and 2 bases lay outside the gene matches. CDR1 LNHDA and CDR2 SQIVND come from the germline V gene (reference sequence). This CDR3 comprises 15 residues. Here the CDR3 reads CASSRLAGGSGELFF. As DNA, the CDR3 is TGTGCCAGTAGTAGACTAGCGGGGGGATCCGGGGAGCTGTTTTTT.

V is TRBV12-3 or TRBV12-4 and J is TRBJ1-2; D is ambiguous. V was cut by 8 bases and J by 0 bases, with 7 bases left in between. CDR3 length equals 12 residues. The CDR3 DNA follows: TGTGCCAGCGCTACTTCTAACTATGGCTACACCTTC. It specifies CASATSNYGYTF.

This clonotype occurred many times. The V gene is TRBV12-3 or TRBV12-4, the J gene TRBJ1-2; a weak D match, TRBD1 (5 bases). Trimming took 6 bases from V and 4 from J, leaving 21 bases between them. The CDR3 consists of 16 residues. CDR3 coding DNA: TGTGCCAGCAGCACTCAGTTAGGTCTCGGGGGCTATGGCTACACCTTC. It is translated as CASSTQLGLGGYGYTF.

This clonotype has ten or more counts. The rearrangement uses TRBV6-2 or TRBV6-3 and TRBJ1-2, with D possibly matching TRBD1 (5 bases). Between the trimmed V and J ends, which lost 2 bases and 3 bases, there was a span of 7 bases. This CDR3 region has 13 residues. Germline V gives CDR1 MNHEY, CDR2 SVGEGT. This CDR3 reads CASSYKGDYGYTF. The DNA for the CDR3 is TGTGCCAGCAGTTACAAAGGGGACTATGGCTACACCTTC.

This clonotype was detected many times. The chain joins TRBV19 to TRBJ2-7; 8 bases map to TRBD1. This CDR3 comprises 14 residues. CDR1 is LNHDA, CDR2 SQIVND, per germline (reference sequence). Unmatched junction bases numbered 4, after V lost 3 bases and J lost 3 bases. The CDR3: CASSIPGQGYEQYF. The CDR3 DNA sequence: TGTGCCAGTAGTATCCCAGGACAGGGCTACGAGCAGTACTTC.

Many counts were recorded for this clonotype. The chain combines TRBV28 with TRBJ1-5, with D possibly being TRBD1 (6 bases). The CDR3 loop spans 14 amino acids. Trimming pared 4 bases from V and 4 bases from J, leaving 11 bases between. Germline CDR1 reads MDHEN; CDR2 reads SYDVKM. The CDR3 is CASSSGQPNQPQHF. The CDR3, as DNA: TGTGCCAGCAGTTCTGGACAGCCAAATCAGCCCCAGCATTTT. The entire variable domain, with the rest obtained from reference TRBV28 and TRBJ1-5, is as follows: DVKVTQSSRYLVKRTGEKVFLECVQDMDHENMFWYRQDPGLGLRLIYFSYDVKMKEKGDIPEGYSVSREKKERFSLILESASTNQTSMYLCASSSGQPNQPQHFGDGTRLSIL.

The rearrangement uses TRBV29-1 and TRBJ2-5; TRBD2 aligns across 9 bases. Losses at the gene ends were 4 bases for V and 5 bases for J; bases not matched to a gene: 8. Germline assignment: CDR1 SQVTM and CDR2 ANQGSEA. The CDR3 totals 14 residues. CDR3 sequence reads: CSVVRGTSLETQYF. Written as DNA, the CDR3 is TGCAGCGTTGTACGCGGGACTAGCTTGGAGACCCAGTACTTC.

This clonotype was seen ten or more times. The V call is TRBV28, the J call TRBJ2-4; 8 positions match TRBD1. CDR1 MDHEN and CDR2 SYDVKM come from the germline V gene. The CDR3 sequence is 13 residues long. J was trimmed by 8 bases and V by 5 bases; bases with no gene match: 5. In DNA, the CDR3 is TGTGCCAGCAGTCCCGGGACAGGTGACATTCAGTACTTC. This codes for CASSPGTGDIQYF.

A word on this clonotype: An end of the junction differs from the germline gene, which may be a read error. The chain combines TRBV30 with TRBJ1-1; the D is unclear. Per the germline V gene, CDR1 is GTSNPN and CDR2 is SVGIG (reference sequence). This CDR3 comprises 16 residues. The CDR3 loop is CAWSNRPKGLNTEAFF. CDR3 DNA sequence: TGTGCCTGGAGTAACCGGCCAAAAGGGTTGAACACTGAGGCTTTCTTT.

Many counts were recorded for this clonotype. V usage is TRBV7-9 and J usage is TRBJ1-1; 7 bases match TRBD1. This CDR3 has 14 amino acids. CDR1 is SEHNR, CDR2 FQNEAQ, per germline (reference sequence). J was trimmed by 6 bases and V by 5 bases; bases with no gene match: 9. CDR3 coding DNA: TGTGCCAGCAGCGCCGGACAGGAGTTCGCTGAAGCTTTCTTT. Its protein product is CASSAGQEFAEAFF.

This clonotype came up many times. The chain links TRBV12-3 or TRBV12-4 to TRBJ2-2; no clear D gene. This CDR3 has 14 residues. Trimming removed 5 bases from V and 1 base from J, with 8 bases in between. The CDR3 loop is CASSILENTGELFF. The CDR3, as DNA: TGTGCCAGCAGTATACTCGAGAACACCGGGGAGCTGTTTTTT.

This clonotype has ten or more counts. The chain joins TRBV28 to TRBJ2-5; 10 nucleotides match TRBD1. The germline gives CDR1 MDHEN, CDR2 SYDVKM. V lost 8 bases and J lost 0; bases outside the gene matches: 3. The CDR3 has 14 residues. The CDR3 DNA follows: TGTGCCAGCTCGGACAGGGGGGACCAAGAGACCCAGTACTTC. Protein: CASSDRGDQETQYF.